Listed here are 23 T cell receptor beta chains from one sample, sequenced in a study of response to subunit inactivated influenza vaccine. Each CDR3 protein gets one entry after TCRdb re-called the RT-PCR reads with MiXCR. The data hold about 180,000 distinct CDR3 sequences, with approximately 8.7% observed a single time. Specimen: non-naive T cells sorted from PBMCs, collected on the day of vaccination. These receptors originate from a man over 45 who received an inactivated influenza vaccine.

This clonotype was found a few times. The chain has TRBV7-9 and TRBJ1-4, with D unclear. V lost 3 bases to trimming and J lost 0 bases, with 8 bases between them. Germline V lookup: CDR1 SEHNR, CDR2 FQNEAQ (reference sequence). This CDR3 comprises 15 residues. The CDR3, as DNA: TGTGCCAGCAGCTTTAACCAGGCAACTAATGAAAAACTGTTTTTT. Protein product: CASSFNQATNEKLFF.

This clonotype turned up a few times. The chain has TRBV20-1 and TRBJ2-7; 9 nucleotides match TRBD2. The germline V gene has CDR1 DFQATT and CDR2 SNEGSKA (reference sequence). CDR3 length equals 14 residues. Losses at the gene ends were 3 bases for V and 3 bases for J; bases not matched to a gene: 6. The CDR3 DNA is TGCAGTGCTAGTGATAGCGGGAGAAGCTACGAGCAGTACTTC. As protein: CSASDSGRSYEQYF.

V is TRBV6-2 or TRBV6-3 and J is TRBJ1-2; D is perhaps TRBD1 (6 bases). Germline assignment: CDR1 MNHEY and CDR2 SVGEGT. This CDR3 spans 16 amino acids. V lost 7 bases and J 4 bases, leaving 22 bases between the germline ends. The CDR3 is CASTHLGRGTRYGYTF. CDR3 coding DNA: TGTGCCAGCACCCATCTTGGCAGGGGTACCCGCTATGGCTACACCTTC.

The sample holds many counts of this clonotype. The V and J genes are TRBV6-5 and TRBJ2-7, with TRBD1 identical over 7 bases. This CDR3 has 15 amino acids. Germline V lookup: CDR1 MNHEY, CDR2 SVGAGI. Trimming removed 2 bases from V and 0 bases from J; junction bases left unmatched: 4. The CDR3: CASSYRGLSSYEQYF. In DNA, the CDR3 is TGTGCCAGCAGTTACAGGGGGCTGAGCTCCTACGAGCAGTACTTC.

The table lists this clonotype with many counts. CDR3 nucleotide sequence: TGTGCCAGCAGTTTAGGCGGTCCGCGTGGCGATGAGCAGTACTTC. Protein product: CASSLGGPRGDEQYF. This rearrangement joins TRBV12-3 or TRBV12-4 to TRBJ2-7; D remains unclear. Trimming stripped 1 base from V and 7 bases from J, with 17 bases between. This CDR3 spans 15 amino acids.

This clonotype has ten or more counts. V gene TRBV5-8 combines with J gene TRBJ2-3; no reliable D call. The length of the CDR3 is 15 residues. The V end was cut by 7 bases, the J end by 2 bases, with 17 bases between. Per germline, CDR1 SGHTS and CDR2 YDEGEE. CDR3 bases: TGTGCCAGCTGGGTGCGGATTCAAAACACAGATACGCAGTATTTT. Its translation: CASWVRIQNTDTQYF.

Ten or more counts support this clonotype. J is TRBJ1-1 and V is TRBV7-8, with 12 bases aligning to TRBD1. V lost 6 bases and J lost 4; bases outside the gene matches: 6. The CDR3 is 15 amino acids. Germline CDR1 reads SGHVS; CDR2 reads FQNEAQ. The CDR3 region is CASSPGQGAFTEAFF. DNA of the CDR3: TGTGCCAGCAGTCCGGGACAGGGGGCTTTCACTGAAGCTTTCTTT.

This clonotype was detected once. The chain has TRBV20-1 and TRBJ2-1; 11 bases line up with TRBD2. The V gene's germline CDR1 is DFQATT and CDR2 SNEGSKA (reference sequence). The CDR3 loop spans 15 amino acids. V lost 6 bases to trimming and J lost 7 bases; unmatched junction nucleotides: 11. CDR3 amino acids: CSAPLLAGGLNEQFF. The CDR3 nucleotides are TGCAGTGCCCCCTTGCTAGCGGGAGGACTAAATGAGCAGTTCTTC.

This clonotype was picked up many times. This chain links TRBV12-3 or TRBV12-4 with TRBJ1-1, with D perhaps matching TRBD1 (6 bases). The CDR3 consists of 15 residues. The V and J ends lost 1 base and 1 base respectively, with 10 bases between them. CDR3 DNA sequence: TGTGCCAGCAGTTTAGAGGCAGGGGCGAACACTGAAGCTTTCTTT. This sequence encodes CASSLEAGANTEAFF.

The genes are TRBV3-1 and TRBJ2-1; TRBD2 agrees at 11 bases. Trimming removed 4 bases from V and 4 bases from J; junction bases left unmatched: 6. Germline values: CDR1 LGHDT, CDR2 YNNKEL (reference sequence). The CDR3 is made up of 16 amino acids. CDR3 loop: CASSLAGGQGYNEQFF. In DNA, the CDR3 is TGTGCCAGCAGCCTAGCGGGAGGGCAGGGGTACAATGAGCAGTTCTTC.

The sample holds many counts of this clonotype. V and J are TRBV6-2 or TRBV6-3 and TRBJ2-7, with D perhaps matching TRBD2 (7 bases). Trimming removed 4 bases at V and 7 bases at J, with 20 bases between. The CDR3 consists of 15 residues. Germline CDR1 MNHEY, CDR2 SVGEGT. CDR3 amino acids: CASSFRGLFLREQYF. As DNA, the CDR3 is TGTGCCAGCAGTTTCAGGGGACTATTCCTCCGGGAGCAGTACTTC.

This clonotype was observed a few times. The chain couples TRBV29-1 to TRBJ2-7, with 9 positions matching TRBD2. Trimming at V came to 7 bases and at J to 3 bases, leaving 13 bases not matched to a gene. Germline V CDR1 and CDR2: SQVTM, ANQGSEA. This CDR3 contains 15 residues. CDR3 protein: CSATGRGGAYYEQYF. CDR3 DNA sequence: TGCAGCGCCACAGGCCGCGGGGGGGCCTACTACGAGCAGTACTTC.

This clonotype has more than one count but fewer than ten. V usage is TRBV7-2 and J usage is TRBJ1-3; tentatively, D is TRBD1 (6 bases). In germline, CDR1 is SGHTA, CDR2 FQGNSA. The CDR3 is 15 residues long. Trimming shortened V by 5 bases and J by 2 bases, and 13 bases separated the two germline ends. The CDR3 DNA reads TGTGCCAGCAGCACGACCCGGACAGCTGGAAACACCATATATTTT. Protein product: CASSTTRTAGNTIYF.

This clonotype occurred a few times. This chain links TRBV20-1 with TRBJ2-1; the D gene is possibly TRBD1 (5 bases). V was clipped by 2 bases and J by 3 bases, with 14 bases between them. Germline CDR1 DFQATT, CDR2 SNEGSKA (reference sequence). The CDR3 is 15 amino acids. The CDR3 DNA reads as TGCAGTGCTAGAAGTAACCAGGACATCTACAATGAGCAGTTCTTC. The encoded protein is CSARSNQDIYNEQFF.

This clonotype is judged medium-sized. This chain links TRBV20-1 with TRBJ2-7; 10 positions match TRBD2. CDR1 is DFQATT and CDR2 is SNEGSKA in the germline V gene (reference sequence). This CDR3 spans 16 amino acids. The junction had 11 bases not matched to a gene; V was cut back by 3 bases and J by 3 bases. CDR3 DNA: TGCAGTGCTAGTCCCCTTACTAGCGGGACCGTCTACGAGCAGTACTTC. Amino acids: CSASPLTSGTVYEQYF.

The chain employs TRBV28 and TRBJ2-1, with 9 bases aligning to TRBD1. This CDR3 is built from 16 residues. Germline lookup yields CDR1 MDHEN and CDR2 SYDVKM. V lost 5 bases to trimming and J lost 2 bases; unmatched junction nucleotides: 7. The CDR3 is CASSGIQGAAYNEQFF. CDR3 coding DNA: TGTGCCAGCAGTGGAATACAGGGGGCTGCCTACAATGAGCAGTTCTTC.

The rearrangement uses TRBV12-3 or TRBV12-4 and TRBJ2-3; D remains ambiguous. V dropped 3 bases and J dropped 6 bases, with 13 bases sitting between them. The CDR3 extends over 14 amino acids. The CDR3 region has the DNA TGTGCCAGCAGTTTGAGGACCCTCGGGGATACGCAGTATTTT. Residues: CASSLRTLGDTQYF.

The chain uses TRBV30 and TRBJ1-6, with TRBD1 identical over 11 bases. Germline loops: CDR1 GTSNPN, CDR2 SVGIG (reference sequence). J lost 15 bases, V lost 3 bases, and 7 bases had no gene match. This CDR3 has 13 amino acids. The CDR3 loop is CAWSPRDRGILHF. The CDR3 DNA reads TGTGCCTGGAGCCCCCGGGACAGGGGGATCCTCCACTTT.

In this sample, this clonotype turned up a few times. The rearrangement joins TRBV12-3 or TRBV12-4 to TRBJ2-1; perhaps D is TRBD1 or TRBD2 (5 bases each). Trimming removed 6 bases at V and 6 bases at J, with 21 bases between. The CDR3 sequence is 16 residues long. The CDR3 nucleotides read TGTGCCAGCAGGGGGGTGGGGTCAGCGAAGGGCAATGAGCAGTTCTTC. Translated: CASRGVGSAKGNEQFF.

This rearrangement joins TRBV28 to TRBJ1-1; D gene unclear. The V end lost 1 base, the J end lost 3 bases, and 3 bases lay between the germline ends. CDR1 is MDHEN, CDR2 SYDVKM, per germline. The CDR3 has 12 amino acids. The CDR3 DNA follows: TGTGCCAGCAGTTTATCCTACACTGAAGCTTTCTTT. It is translated as CASSLSYTEAFF.

The chain recombines TRBV5-1 with TRBJ2-2; D is possibly TRBD1 (5 bases). The germline V and J ends were trimmed by 1 base and 3 bases, with 13 bases remaining between them. Germline V CDR1 and CDR2: SGHRS, YFSETQ. The CDR3 extends over 16 amino acids. CDR3 residues: CASSLSTGPDTGELFF. DNA for the CDR3: TGCGCCAGCAGCTTGAGTACAGGCCCGGACACCGGGGAGCTGTTTTTT.

This clonotype was recorded a few times. V usage is TRBV5-1 and J usage is TRBJ1-2; the match to TRBD1 covers 9 bases. With V trimmed by 4 bases and J by 3 bases, 4 bases remained unmatched. Germline CDR1 is SGHRS and CDR2 is YFSETQ. The CDR3 runs 14 residues. As DNA, the CDR3 is TGCGCCAGCAGCATGGGACAGGGCGACTATGGCTACACCTTC. Protein product: CASSMGQGDYGYTF.

This clonotype was detected only a few times. The chain recombines TRBV10-3 with TRBJ2-2, with a possible D match to TRBD1 (5 bases). V was pared by 4 bases and J by 1 base, with 13 bases between. From germline, CDR1 is ENHRY and CDR2 SYGVKD. This CDR3 region has 16 residues. In DNA form, the CDR3 reads TGTGCCATCAGTGGCAGGGTGCGTGGGAACACCGGGGAGCTGTTTTTT. It encodes CAISGRVRGNTGELFF.